A single sample is the source of the 13 T cell receptor beta chains below, sequenced in a study of T-cell reconstitution after alpha-beta-depleted transplantation in children. Preparing the TCRbeta library involved the use of unique molecular identifiers. Each CDR3 protein is one row after TCRdb ran MiXCR on the PCR reads. Of more than 200,000 distinct CDR3 sequences in the sample, more than 20% were seen once. The sequencing here drew on PBMCs, mostly from graft donor cells, taken 360 days after TCRalphabeta/CD19-depleted stem cell transplant. All receptors come from a female patient under 10 years old who had a stem cell transplant for congenital amegakaryocytic thrombocytopenia, so the T cells may come from the graft donor.

This clonotype was recorded at least ten times. The rearrangement links TRBV7-3 to TRBJ2-7; D is unclear. CDR1 and CDR2 (germline): SGHTA, FQGTGA. This CDR3 is built from 13 residues. Trimming took 4 bases from V and 4 from J, leaving 11 bases between them. CDR3 coding DNA: TGTGCCAGCAGCTCCACAGCACAGTACGAGCAGTACTTC. It translates to CASSSTAQYEQYF.

This clonotype showed up just a few times. The chain couples TRBV20-1 to TRBJ2-1; D uncertain. The CDR3 sequence is 13 residues long. V was pared by 0 bases and J by 4 bases, with 7 bases between. The V gene's germline CDR1 is DFQATT and CDR2 SNEGSKA (reference sequence). The CDR3 sequence: CSARELQYNEQFF. The CDR3 DNA reads TGCAGTGCTAGAGAACTACAGTACAATGAGCAGTTCTTC.

Worth noting for this clonotype: A read error may explain this, as a much larger clone is one base away. This chain uses TRBV4-2 with TRBJ2-7; D ambiguous. Per the germline V gene, CDR1 is LGHNA and CDR2 is YNFKEQ. This CDR3 has 13 amino acids. The V gene lost 0 bases and the J gene lost 6 bases, with 9 bases spanning the gap. DNA of the CDR3: TGTGCCAGCAGCCAAGAGGCTCATAGCGAGCAGTACTTC. This codes for CASSQEAHSEQYF.

V usage is TRBV10-3 and J usage is TRBJ2-1; TRBD2 matches at 11 bases. The CDR3 runs to 14 residues. CDR1 and CDR2 from the germline V gene are ENHRY and SYGVKD. Trimming at V came to 7 bases and at J to 6 bases, leaving 5 bases not matched to a gene. The CDR3 region has the DNA TGTGCCATCAATGGACTAGCGGGTCTCAATGAGCAGTTCTTC. It yields the protein CAINGLAGLNEQFF.

The J gene is TRBJ2-1, the V gene TRBV10-3; 9 bases are shared with TRBD1. The germline gives CDR1 ENHRY, CDR2 SYGVKD. The CDR3 has 17 residues. The junction had 13 bases not matched to a gene; V was cut back by 0 bases and J by 10 bases. The CDR3 DNA reads as TGTGCCATCAGTGAGTCCCCGGCGGGACAGGGCTCCAGGGAGCAGTTCTTC. This sequence encodes CAISESPAGQGSREQFF.

This chain uses TRBV7-3 with TRBJ2-2; the D gene is possibly TRBD2 (5 bases). The CDR3 is 16 residues long. Germline loops: CDR1 SGHTA, CDR2 FQGTGA. Trimming pared 1 base from V and 1 base from J, leaving 10 bases between. This chain's CDR3 is CASSLNSVKNTGELFF. The CDR3 bases are TGTGCCAGCAGCTTAAATAGCGTCAAGAACACCGGGGAGCTGTTTTTT. The variable domain in full, completed from reference TRBV7-3 and TRBJ2-2, reads GAGVSQTPSNKVTEKGKYVELRCDPISGHTALYWYRQSLGQGPEFLIYFQGTGAADDSGLPNDRFFAVRPEGSVSTLKIQRTERGDSAVYLCASSLNSVKNTGELFFGEGSRLTVL.

V gene TRBV20-1 combines with J gene TRBJ2-7, with D possibly matching TRBD2 (6 bases). Trimming stripped 6 bases from V and 1 base from J, with 16 bases between. Germline V gives CDR1 DFQATT, CDR2 SNEGSKA (reference sequence). This CDR3 is 14 amino acids long. The CDR3 nucleotides are TGCAGTGCCTCCCCCGGGGACTTATCCTACGAGCAGTACTTC. It encodes CSASPGDLSYEQYF.

In this sample, this clonotype turned up a few times. The chain joins TRBV21-1 to TRBJ1-1. TRBV21-1 is designated a pseudogene. The CDR3 runs 16 residues. For the CDR3, the DNA is TGTGCCAGCAGCAGAGGGGTGACTACCCCGAACACTGAAGCTTTCTTT. This encodes CASSRGVTTPNTEAFF.

There are a few counts of this clonotype. The V call is TRBV6-1, the J call TRBJ2-3, with 8 bases identical to TRBD1. V shed 5 bases, J shed 4 bases, and the junction held 8 bases outside the gene matches. The CDR3 spans 15 residues. Per the germline V gene, CDR1 is MNHNS and CDR2 is SASEGT. The CDR3 here is CASSPGQGKADTQYF. In DNA, the CDR3 is TGTGCCAGCAGTCCCGGACAGGGAAAAGCAGATACGCAGTATTTT.

This rearrangement joins TRBV27 to TRBJ2-1; 11 bases map to TRBD1. Germline values: CDR1 MNHEY, CDR2 SMNVEV (reference sequence). This CDR3 is 14 amino acids long. V dropped 6 bases and J dropped 5; count of bases not matched to a gene: 3. In DNA, the CDR3 is TGTGCCAGCAGCCGGGACAGGGGGGACAATGAGCAGTTCTTC. It translates to CASSRDRGDNEQFF.

This rearrangement joins TRBV27 to TRBJ2-7; D call uncertain. The V end was cut by 3 bases, the J end by 4 bases, with 16 bases between. Germline CDR1 is MNHEY and CDR2 is SMNVEV (reference sequence). The CDR3 runs 15 residues. CDR3 loop: CASSFSPRHVYEQYF. The CDR3 DNA sequence: TGTGCCAGCAGTTTTTCCCCCAGACATGTTTACGAGCAGTACTTC.

At least ten counts were recorded for this clonotype. The chain is built from TRBV29-1 and TRBJ2-1, with TRBD2 identical over 7 bases. In germline, CDR1 is SQVTM, CDR2 ANQGSEA. This CDR3 is built from 11 residues. CDR3 amino acids: CTAGAYNEQFF. The CDR3 DNA sequence: TGCACCGCGGGGGCCTACAATGAGCAGTTCTTC.

This clonotype has a count of ten or more. The chain employs TRBV12-3 or TRBV12-4 and TRBJ2-3; possible D gene TRBD1, 7 bases. The CDR3 consists of 17 residues. Trimming left V 2 bases short and J 6 bases short, with 21 bases between. CDR3 amino acids: CASSLRRGGQDPDTQYF. Written as DNA, the CDR3 is TGTGCCAGCAGTTTAAGACGGGGAGGACAGGACCCCGATACGCAGTATTTT.